The 7 T cell receptor beta chains given below trace back to one sample, sequenced in a study of T cell responses to AZD1222 COVID-19 vaccine. This table comes from immunoSEQ multiplex PCR, and its TCRdb copy is limited to in-frame clones, with some not included. The sample lists 95,000 to 150,000 clones; 70% to 90% were seen once. The material sequenced was peripheral blood, taken on day 0 of AZD1222 vaccination. The receptors here all came from an adult in good health.

The genes are TRBV9 and TRBJ2-2, with D unclear. There are 13 residues in the CDR3. V gave up 0 bases and J gave up 1 base, with 1 base separating them. Germline V CDR1 and CDR2: SGDLS, YYNGEE. In DNA, the CDR3 is TGTGCCAGCAGCGTAGGGAACACCGGGGAGCTGTTTTTT. Translated, it gives CASSVGNTGELFF. Combining the CDR3 with reference TRBV9 and TRBJ2-2 gives the whole variable domain DSGVTQTPKHLITATGQRVTLRCSPRSGDLSVYWYQQSLDQGLQFLIQYYNGEERAKGNILERFSAQQFPDLHSELNLSSLELGDSALYFCASSVGNTGELFFGEGSRLTVL.

The rearrangement uses TRBV5-1 and TRBJ2-5; no definite D call. Trimming took off 4 bases at V and 1 base at J, with 11 bases between the two ends. Germline V gene sequence: CDR1 SGHRS, CDR2 YFSETQ. The CDR3 runs 14 residues. DNA for the CDR3: TGCGCCAGCAGCGTGGACGGAAGCCAAGAGACCCAGTACTTC. Translated: CASSVDGSQETQYF.

This clone was found a few times. J is TRBJ2-7 and V is TRBV30; D may be TRBD2 (6 bases). The CDR3 is 13 residues long. Trimming shortened V by 0 bases and J by 4 bases, and 10 bases separated the two germline ends. Per germline, CDR1 GTSNPN and CDR2 SVGIG (reference sequence). Written as DNA, the CDR3 is TGTGCCTGGAGTGTCGGGAGTAATTACGAGCAGTACTTC. Its translation is CAWSVGSNYEQYF. The variable domain in full, with the rest retrieved from reference TRBV30 and TRBJ2-7, is SQTIHQWPATLVQPVGSPLSLECTVEGTSNPNLYWYRQAAGRGLQLLFYSVGIGQISSEVPQNLSASRPQDRQFILSSKKLLLSDSGFYLCAWSVGSNYEQYFGPGTRLTVT.

The genes are TRBV5-4 and TRBJ1-1; 8 nucleotides agree with TRBD1. The CDR3 has 15 residues. CDR1 is SGHNT and CDR2 is YYREEE in the germline V gene (reference sequence). The junction had 5 bases not matched to a gene; V was cut back by 4 bases and J by 0 bases. In nucleotides, the CDR3 is TGTGCCAGCAGCCCGCCGGGACAGGTGAACACTGAAGCTTTCTTT. This encodes CASSPPGQVNTEAFF. Together with reference TRBV5-4 and TRBJ1-1, the CDR3 gives the full variable domain: ETGVTQSPTHLIKTRGQQVTLRCSSQSGHNTVSWYQQALGQGPQFIFQYYREEENGRGNFPPRFSGLQFPNYSSELNVNALELDDSALYLCASSPPGQVNTEAFFGQGTRLTVV.

This chain uses TRBV7-9 with TRBJ2-3; D could derive from TRBD1 or TRBD2 (6 bases each). CDR1 and CDR2 (germline): SEHNR, FQNEAQ (reference sequence). The CDR3 runs to 14 residues. V was cut by 10 bases and J by 0 bases, with 14 bases left in between. CDR3: CATHRGPSTDTQYF. In DNA form, the CDR3 reads TGTGCCACACATCGGGGGCCTAGCACAGATACGCAGTATTTT.

The chain combines TRBV2 with TRBJ1-1; D unclear. V was clipped by 3 bases and J by 2 bases, with 4 bases between them. Germline lookup yields CDR1 SNHLY and CDR2 FYNNEI. The length of the CDR3 is 12 residues. CDR3 sequence: CASSEVNTEAFF. DNA for the CDR3: TGTGCCAGCAGTGAGGTAAACACTGAAGCTTTCTTT.

This clone has just a few counts. The rearrangement links TRBV20-1 to TRBJ1-4; unclear D gene. The CDR3 length is 11 residues. With 6 bases removed from V and 6 bases from J, the gap between germline ends came to 8 bases. Germline V gene lookup returns CDR1 DFQATT and CDR2 SNEGSKA (reference sequence). The CDR3 nucleotides are TGCAGTGCGAGTGCGTATGAAAAACTGTTTTTT. Its protein is CSASAYEKLFF.